Below, 19 T cell receptor beta chains from the same sample are listed, as sequenced in a study of blood T cell repertoires in COVID-19. TCRdb's copy holds only in-frame clones and misses some; the assay was immunoSEQ multiplex PCR. Among some 200,000 clones listed, less than 85% were seen once. Sequenced sample: PBMCs or T cells enriched from blood (not recorded which). All receptors derive from a woman aged 55-70 years with acute COVID-19.

This clone occurred once. The gene calls are TRBV20-1 and TRBJ2-7; no clear D. This CDR3 is 15 amino acids long. V was trimmed by 3 bases and J by 3 bases, leaving 18 bases between them. Germline CDR1 reads DFQATT; CDR2 reads SNEGSKA (reference sequence). The CDR3 protein is CSASTWAKEIYEQYV. CDR3 nucleotide sequence: TGCAGTGCTAGTACCTGGGCCAAGGAAATCTACGAGCAGTACGTC.

This clone has just a few counts. The rearrangement links TRBV19 to TRBJ1-1; the D gene is possibly TRBD1 (6 bases). V shed 1 base and J shed 10 bases, with 22 bases lying between them. CDR3 length: 16 amino acids. CDR1 is LNHDA and CDR2 is SQIVND in the germline V gene (reference sequence). The CDR3 region has the DNA TGTGCCAGTAGTATAGGCCTCAGGGGCCTCGACCAGGGAGCTTTCTTT. Amino acids: CASSIGLRGLDQGAFF.

This chain connects TRBV10-1 to TRBJ1-4; TRBD1 agrees at 7 bases. V shed 5 bases and J 7 bases; nucleotides not matched to a gene: 4. Looked up from germline, CDR1 is WNHNN and CDR2 is SYGVQD (reference sequence). The CDR3 has 13 residues. The CDR3 nucleotides are TGCGCCAGCAGTTCCTCAGGGGGTGAAAAACTGTTTTTT. Translated, it gives CASSSSGGEKLFF.

With regard to this clone: Sequence at one end of the junction differs from germline and may be a read error. V usage is TRBV5-4 and J usage is TRBJ2-5; TRBD2 agrees at 10 bases. Per germline, CDR1 SGHNT and CDR2 YYREEE (reference sequence). The CDR3 has 16 residues. CDR3 in amino acids: CARSGGPAGGKETQYF. CDR3 sequence (DNA): TGTGCCCGCAGCGGGGGCCCAGCGGGGGGGAAGGAGACCCAGTACTTC.

The chain carries TRBV11-2 and TRBJ1-4; D uncertain. There are 15 residues in the CDR3. Trimming left V 5 bases short and J 8 bases short, with 18 bases between. From germline, CDR1 is SGHAT and CDR2 FQNNGV. CDR3 residues: CASSLQNGVGEKLFF. The CDR3 DNA follows: TGTGCCAGCAGCCTACAGAACGGTGTCGGAGAAAAACTGTTTTTT.

This clone was seen only once. The J gene is TRBJ1-1, the V gene TRBV11-2; D gene uncertain. Germline loops: CDR1 SGHAT, CDR2 FQNNGV. Between the trimmed V and J ends, which lost 5 bases and 5 bases, there was a span of 9 bases. The CDR3 extends over 12 amino acids. DNA for the CDR3: TGTGCCAGCAGCCGGGATGGTACTGAAGCTTTCTTT. This sequence encodes CASSRDGTEAFF.

V and J are TRBV11-3 and TRBJ2-2; tentative D call: TRBD1 (5 bases). V was cut by 2 bases and J by 5 bases, with 12 bases left in between. CDR1 SGHNT and CDR2 YENEEA come from the germline V gene. CDR3 length equals 15 residues. CDR3 region: CASSLSRTSTGELFF. The CDR3 DNA reads TGTGCCAGCAGCTTAAGCAGGACAAGTACCGGGGAGCTGTTTTTT.

V and J are TRBV11-2 and TRBJ1-4, with 7 nucleotides matching TRBD1. The CDR3 totals 16 residues. The germline CDR1 and CDR2 sequences are SGHAT and FQNNGV. With 5 bases clipped from V and 4 bases from J, the junction kept 10 bases outside the gene matches. CDR3 nucleotides: TGTGCCAGCAGCCAACGGACAGGTCACTTTAATGAAAAACTGTTTTTT. It yields the protein CASSQRTGHFNEKLFF.

J is TRBJ1-1 and V is TRBV7-8; the D gene is possibly TRBD1 (5 bases). Trimming took 5 bases from V and 5 from J, leaving 21 bases between them. This CDR3 is 16 amino acids long. The germline V gene encodes CDR1 SGHVS and CDR2 FQNEAQ. The CDR3 is CASSPRSAGLLTEAFF. In nucleotides, the CDR3 is TGTGCCAGCAGCCCCAGGTCGGCAGGGCTTCTTACTGAAGCTTTCTTT.

This chain joins TRBV6-5 and TRBJ2-1; TRBD2 agrees at 7 bases. Trimming at V came to 8 bases and at J to 5 bases, leaving 6 bases not matched to a gene. CDR3 length equals 13 residues. Germline V gene sequence: CDR1 MNHEY, CDR2 SVGAGI. This CDR3 reads CASHSGSDNEQFF. For the CDR3, the DNA is TGTGCCAGCCATAGCGGGTCCGACAATGAGCAGTTCTTC.

The chain employs TRBV10-3 and TRBJ2-3, with unresolved D. The germline CDR1 and CDR2 sequences are ENHRY and SYGVKD. Deletions cut 7 bases from V and 1 base from J, with 9 bases between. The CDR3 runs 13 residues. Here the CDR3 reads CAITLERTDTQYF. The CDR3 nucleotides read TGTGCCATCACTCTAGAACGCACAGATACGCAGTATTTT.

The V and J genes are TRBV18 and TRBJ1-2, with D possibly matching TRBD1 (6 bases). CDR3 length equals 15 residues. Per germline, CDR1 KGHSH and CDR2 LQKENI. V lost 2 bases, J lost 4 bases, and 14 bases lay in between. Here the CDR3 reads CASSPREGEGYGYTF. In nucleotides, the CDR3 is TGTGCCAGCTCACCAAGAGAGGGGGAAGGCTATGGCTACACCTTC.

The chain has TRBV11-2 and TRBJ1-2; TRBD1 matches 8 bases. Germline lookup yields CDR1 SGHAT and CDR2 FQNNGV. Trimming cost V 5 bases and J 10 bases; bases outside gene matches: 6. This CDR3 comprises 12 residues. This chain's CDR3 is CASSPGQGDYTF. DNA of the CDR3: TGTGCCAGCAGCCCAGGACAGGGAGACTACACCTTC.

The rearrangement joins TRBV19 to TRBJ1-2; D is unresolved. In germline, CDR1 is LNHDA, CDR2 SQIVND (reference sequence). The V gene lost 5 bases and the J gene lost 4 bases, with 8 bases spanning the gap. CDR3 size: 12 residues. CDR3 sequence reads: CASSLTPYGYTF. The CDR3 DNA follows: TGTGCCAGTAGTTTGACTCCCTATGGCTACACCTTC. The full variable domain, its missing parts supplied by reference TRBV19 and TRBJ1-2, is DGGITQSPKYLFRKEGQNVTLSCEQNLNHDAMYWYRQDPGQGLRLIYYSQIVNDFQKGDIAEGYSVSREKKESFPLTVTSAQKNPTAFYLCASSLTPYGYTFGSGTRLTVV.

This chain uses TRBV29-1 with TRBJ2-2, with D tentatively TRBD2 (7 bases). CDR3 length: 15 residues. Trimming removed 8 bases at V and 0 bases at J, with 16 bases between. The V gene's germline CDR1 is SQVTM and CDR2 ANQGSEA. This chain's CDR3 is CSTFTGGSNTGELFF. CDR3 bases: TGCAGCACCTTCACGGGGGGCTCGAACACCGGGGAGCTGTTTTTT.

This clone was found many times. This rearrangement joins TRBV3-1 (or the pseudogene TRBV3-2) to TRBJ2-7; D unresolved. This CDR3 is built from 19 residues. CDR1 and CDR2 from the germline V gene are LGHDT and YNNKEL (reference sequence). The V end lost 0 bases, the J end lost 2 bases, and 23 bases lay between the germline ends. The CDR3 nucleotides read TGTGCCAGCAGCCAAGATACGTTGGGTGAACAGAGATACCCCTACGAGCAGTACGTC. It translates to CASSQDTLGEQRYPYEQYV.

This clone came up a few times. The chain couples TRBV4-3 to TRBJ2-3, with TRBD2 matching 14 bases. Germline trimming cut 2 bases from V and 8 bases from J; bases unmatched to any gene: 9. The CDR3 extends over 17 amino acids. Germline assignment: CDR1 LGHNA and CDR2 YSLEER. CDR3 sequence reads: CASSQFPGLAGDGTQYF. The CDR3 bases are TGCGCCAGCAGCCAATTTCCGGGACTAGCGGGGGACGGTACGCAGTATTTT.

The gene calls are TRBV11-2 and TRBJ1-2; the match to TRBD1 covers 12 bases. The CDR3 contains 17 residues. V gave up 3 bases and J gave up 3 bases; unmatched junction bases: 8. Looked up from germline, CDR1 is SGHAT and CDR2 is FQNNGV. The CDR3 DNA is TGTGCCAGCAGCTTCCTCCGGGACAGGGGGCTAGACTATGGCTACACCTTC. It translates to CASSFLRDRGLDYGYTF.

This rearrangement joins TRBV24-1 to TRBJ1-1, with 10 positions matching TRBD1. This CDR3 comprises 15 residues. CDR1 KGHDR and CDR2 SFDVKD come from the germline V gene. J lost 5 bases, V lost 3 bases, and 5 bases had no gene match. The CDR3 protein is CATSDAGQGGTEAFF. CDR3 bases: TGTGCCACCAGTGATGCAGGACAGGGGGGAACTGAAGCTTTCTTT.